The rows below give T cell receptor beta chains drawn from one sample of a study of shared clonotypes between healthy human individuals. Only in-frame clones appear in the TCRdb table, and some are missing; sequencing was by immunoSEQ multiplex PCR. The table has roughly 2.2 million clones, 80% to 95% seen once. The sample taken for sequencing was naive CD4+ T cells from PBMCs. These receptors originate from a man aged 18-30 years in good health. Some clones in this sample may be carry-over from other donors' samples. Each CDR3 is given with its conserved first and last residue. The order of the fields is D gene, clone size, V gene, J gene, CDR3 DNA, CDR3 protein. A D gene is named only where the DNA matches it firmly. Size is stated for part of the rows, as once, few or many counts, or as a class when the clone is expanded.

>TRBD2|-|TRBV2|TRBJ2-3
TGTGCCAGCAGTAGACTAGCGGGATTCGCAGATACGCAGTATTTT
CASSRLAGFADTQYF
>-|-|TRBV5-8|TRBJ1-3
TGTGCCAGCAGCTTGGACAGGGTCCCAAAAGGAAACACCATATATTTT
CASSLDRVPKGNTIYF
>-|once|TRBV7-3|TRBJ2-1
TGTGCCAGCAGCTCTAGACCTTACAATGAGCAGTTCTTC
CASSSRPYNEQFF
>TRBD1|-|TRBV5-1|TRBJ2-5
TGCGCCAGCAGCTTGCAGGGGGCAGGTGAGACCCAGTACTTC
CASSLQGAGETQYF
>TRBD2|-|TRBV5-4|TRBJ2-2
TGTGCCAGCAGCTTGGGAACTAGCGGGAGCGTCACCGGGGAGCTGTTTTTT
CASSLGTSGSVTGELFF
>-|-|TRBV25-1|TRBJ1-1
TGTGCCAGCAGCGGTCCTGGGGGTATGAACACTGAAGCTTTCTTT
CASSGPGGMNTEAFF
>-|once|TRBV7-3|TRBJ2-5
TGTGCCAGCAGCTTAGGGCCGTACGAGACCCAGTACTTC
CASSLGPYETQYF
>-|-|TRBV7-8|TRBJ2-1
TGTGCCAGCAGCCCCCGGGGGGCCGACAATGAGCAGTTCTTC
CASSPRGADNEQFF
>-|-|TRBV4-1|TRBJ2-5
TGCGCCAGCAGCCGGGGTTTGGAGGTGGAGACCCAGTACTTC
CASSRGLEVETQYF
>-|-|TRBV11-3|TRBJ2-6
TGTGCCAGCAGTCCAGGGGCTGGGGCCAACGTCCTGACTTTC
CASSPGAGANVLTF
>-|few|TRBV5-1|TRBJ1-1
TGCGCCAGCAGCTCGAACACTGAAGCTTTCTTT
CASSSNTEAFF
>-|-|TRBV11-1|TRBJ2-6
TGTGCCAGCCAAGACTCTGGGGCCAACGTCCTGACTTTC
CASQDSGANVLTF
>-|once|TRBV7-9|TRBJ1-2
TGTGCCAGCAGCTTGAATTATGGCTACACCTTC
CASSLNYGYTF
>-|-|TRBV7-2|TRBJ2-7
TGTGCCAGCAGCTTAGTGGGCGGCGTACCCTACGAGCAGTACTTC
CASSLVGGVPYEQYF
>TRBD1|-|TRBV14|TRBJ2-2
TGTGCCAGCAGCCAATGGACAGGGGGTTCCACCGGGGAGCTGTTTTTT
CASSQWTGGSTGELFF
>-|-|TRBV6-5|TRBJ2-7
TGTGCCAGCAGTCAGGGGAGGGGGAGCGGCGAGCAGTACTTC
CASSQGRGSGEQYF
>TRBD2|-|TRBV29-1|TRBJ2-5
TGCAGCGCCCCGGGGGGGCCCCTCGGGGCCCAGTACTTC
CSAPGGPLGAQYF
>-|few|TRBV18|TRBJ1-4
TGTGCCAGCTCACAGGGCCTAGTTGCAACTAATGAAAAACTGTTTTTT
CASSQGLVATNEKLFF
>-|-|TRBV7-9|TRBJ1-5
TGTGCCAGCAGCTTCAGTGGTGGCAATCAGCCCCAGCATTTT
CASSFSGGNQPQHF
>TRBD1|-|TRBV7-9|TRBJ1-1
TGTGCCAGCAGCCCGGGACAGGGGAACCCCTCTTTGACTGAAGCTTTCTTT
CASSPGQGNPSLTEAFF
>TRBD2|-|TRBV25-1|TRBJ2-2
TGTGCCAGCAACAAGGGGACTAGTAACGGGGAGCTGTTTTTT
CASNKGTSNGELFF
>-|-|TRBV19|TRBJ1-5
TGTGCCAGTAGCCCCTCCGGGGCCAGGGGTCAGCCCCAGCATTTT
CASSPSGARGQPQHF
>TRBD1|-|TRBV11-2|TRBJ1-2
TGTGCCAGCAGCTTCGGGACAGGGGGAAGGTATGGCTACACCTTC
CASSFGTGGRYGYTF
>-|-|TRBV5-1|TRBJ1-3
TGCGCCAGCAGCTTGGTCGAGGGGCTTGGAAACACCATATATTTT
CASSLVEGLGNTIYF
>-|-|TRBV5-1|TRBJ2-5
TGCGCCAGCAGCAATGGTGGCTCCCAAGAGACCCAGTACTTC
CASSNGGSQETQYF
>TRBD1|-|TRBV5-1|TRBJ2-7
TGCGCCAGCAGCTTGGGGACAGGGGGCTGGAGTTACGAGCAGTACTTC
CASSLGTGGWSYEQYF
>-|-|TRBV21-1|TRBJ1-3
TGTGCCAGCAGCAAAGGCCGGCAGGGGAAGAACTCTGGAAACACCATATATTTT
CASSKGRQGKNSGNTIYF
>TRBD2|-|TRBV6-1|TRBJ2-5
TGTGCCAGCAGACTTAGACTAGCGGGGCAAGAGACCCAGTACTTC
CASRLRLAGQETQYF
>TRBD1|-|TRBV18|TRBJ1-4
TGTGCCAGCTCACCTAAACAGGGGGCAGTTGGTAATGAAAAACTGTTTTTT
CASSPKQGAVGNEKLFF
>-|-|TRBV6-1|TRBJ2-5
TGTGCCAGCAGTCTCGGGGAGACCCAGTACTTC
CASSLGETQYF
>TRBD1|-|TRBV27|TRBJ1-2
TGTGCCAGCACCAGTTTCCGGACAGGGGAGAAGGGCGGCTACACCTTC
CASTSFRTGEKGGYTF
>-|-|TRBV28|TRBJ2-7
TGTGCCAGCATCGGTCCAGGACAGACCTACGAGCAGTACTTC
CASIGPGQTYEQYF
>-|-|TRBV7-7|TRBJ2-7
TGTGCCAGCAGCTCGGGACCCTCCTACGAGCAGTACTTC
CASSSGPSYEQYF
>-|-|TRBV6-1|TRBJ2-1
TGTGCCAGCCTTAGATACAATGAGCAGTTCTTC
CASLRYNEQFF
>TRBD1|-|TRBV5-1|TRBJ2-2
TGCGCCAGCAGTCGAACCGGGACAGTGAACACCGGGGAGCTGTTTTTT
CASSRTGTVNTGELFF
>-|-|TRBV5-1|TRBJ2-6
TGCGCCAGCAGCTTGGCTGGGGTTCTGGGCAACGTCCTGACTTTC
CASSLAGVLGNVLTF
>-|-|TRBV28|TRBJ2-3
TGTGCCAGCAGACTAGGTCCAGATACGCAGTATTTT
CASRLGPDTQYF
>TRBD2|-|TRBV28|TRBJ2-4
TGTGCCAGCAAAGCGCGGGCTAGCGGTACCAAAAACATTCAGTACTTC
CASKARASGTKNIQYF
>-|-|TRBV28|TRBJ1-5
TGTGCCAGCAGTTTACATTCGGGGGGAGCTCAGCCCCAGCATTTT
CASSLHSGGAQPQHF
>TRBD1|-|TRBV30|TRBJ1-3
TGTGCCTGGAGTGAGACAGGGTCGGAAAACACCATATATTTT
CAWSETGSENTIYF
>-|-|TRBV2|TRBJ1-2
TGTGCCAGCAGTGTGAAGAGAGATAACTATGGCTACACCTTC
CASSVKRDNYGYTF
>TRBD1|-|TRBV10-1|TRBJ2-7
TGCGCCAGCAGGGCCGGACAGGGGGACGAGCAGTACTTC
CASRAGQGDEQYF
>-|-|TRBV5-1|TRBJ2-5
TGCGCCAGCAGCTTGACTCCGCCGACAAAAAGGTGGCAAGAGACCCAGTACTTC
CASSLTPPTKRWQETQYF
>-|-|TRBV15|TRBJ1-5
TGTGCCACCAGCAGGCCAGGGCATCAGCCCCAGCATTTT
CATSRPGHQPQHF